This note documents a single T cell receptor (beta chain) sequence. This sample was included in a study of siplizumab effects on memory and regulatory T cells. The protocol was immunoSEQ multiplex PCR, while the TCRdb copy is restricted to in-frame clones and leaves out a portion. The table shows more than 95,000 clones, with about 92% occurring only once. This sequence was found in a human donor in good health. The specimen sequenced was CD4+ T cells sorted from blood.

CDR3 residues: CSVVVGAEKLFF. Here the CDR3 DNA reads TGCAGCGTTGTGGTAGGGGCTGAAAAACTGTTTTTT. The rearrangement uses TRBV29-1 and TRBJ1-4; tentative D call: TRBD1 (5 bases). Germline V gene data show CDR1 as SQVTM and CDR2 as ANQGSEA. The CDR3 extends over 12 amino acids. V dropped 4 bases and J dropped 7 bases, with 10 bases sitting between them.